This TCR beta chain was observed in a study of blood T cell repertoires in COVID-19. Study details: Nucleic acid was either cDNA or gDNA, and it came from T cells, B-cell-depleted T cells, or PBMCs.

Enrolled through a virtual design, the participants were between roughly 18 and 90 years of age and came from under 25 US areas. The recovered donors of Cohort 3 showed two negative PCRs, clearance, or symptom resolution. CDR1 is MGHRA, CDR2 YSYEKL, per germline. This CDR3 has 15 residues. With 4 bases clipped from V and 5 bases from J, the junction kept 10 bases outside the gene matches. Authors' methods: Amplification of reference gene primers provided the estimated nucleated cell counts. Assay: immunoSEQ multiplex PCR; the TCRdb copy retains only in-frame clones and omits some. The V and J calls and clone size come from that table; D and trimming were worked out from the DNA. The table lists some 400,000 clones, roughly nine tenths of them singletons.

The sequence was obtained from a man aged 25-45 years who had recovered from COVID-19. The J gene is TRBJ2-7, the V gene TRBV4-1; TRBD1 aligns across 8 bases. Specimen: PBMCs or T cells enriched from blood (not recorded which). The chain's CDR3 is CASSRNLDRAHEQYF. CDR3 bases: TGCGCCAGCAGCCGAAATCTGGACAGGGCTCACGAGCAGTACTTC.